The clone carrying this T cell receptor beta chain was recorded at least ten times. Antigen: not known. The protocol was immunoSEQ multiplex PCR, while the TCRdb copy is restricted to in-frame clones and leaves out a portion. This table has 150,000 to 200,000 clones, around four fifths appearing once. CDR1 is SGHTA, CDR2 FQGNSA, per germline. This CDR3 has 13 amino acids. V lost 5 bases and J 5 bases, leaving 13 bases between the germline ends. The data are from a study of cytomegalovirus exposure and HLA in healthy donors. Study conclusions and caveats: The study designated about 160 TCR beta chains cytomegalovirus-associated.

This clonotype originated in a man between 25 and 39 years old in good health and CMV-seropositive. Material: PBMCs. The J gene is TRBJ2-7, the V gene TRBV7-2; perhaps TRBD1 as D (6 bases). The CDR3 spells CASSQGSVDEQYF. For the CDR3, the DNA is TGTGCCAGCAGCCAGGGGTCCGTAGACGAGCAGTACTTC.